These 12 T cell receptor beta chains were all obtained from the same sample, sequenced in a study of T cells after yellow fever vaccination. TCRdb analysed the 5' RACE reads with MiXCR anew, one entry per CDR3 protein. The sample yields around 400,000 distinct CDR3 sequences, around a tenth seen once. This specimen was PBMCs, taken on the day of the first yellow fever vaccination. The receptors stem from a man between 18 and 35 years old who received the YFV17D yellow fever vaccine.

The CDR3 sequence: CASAVGGANTEAFF. The CDR3 DNA follows: TGTGCCAGCGCTGTCGGGGGTGCGAACACTGAAGCTTTCTTT. The chain carries TRBV6-1 and TRBJ1-1; tentatively, D is TRBD1 (5 bases). The CDR3 spans 14 residues. V was pared by 8 bases and J by 1 base, with 14 bases between. CDR1 and CDR2 (germline): MNHNS, SASEGT.

The chain employs TRBV10-3 and TRBJ2-7, with 7 bases that match TRBD1. CDR1 and CDR2 from the germline V gene are ENHRY and SYGVKD. The CDR3 runs 12 residues. V shed 4 bases and J 7 bases; nucleotides not matched to a gene: 4. CDR3 nucleotides: TGTGCCATCAGTGGCGACAGGGTGGAGCAGTACTTC. This translates into CAISGDRVEQYF.

This clonotype occurred many times. The rearrangement uses TRBV5-4 and TRBJ2-1; perhaps TRBD1 as D (5 bases). This CDR3 has 16 amino acids. Between the trimmed V and J ends, which lost 0 bases and 2 bases, there was a span of 12 bases. Germline V lookup: CDR1 SGHNT, CDR2 YYREEE (reference sequence). CDR3 amino acids: CASSLAVYRTYNEQFF. CDR3 bases: TGTGCCAGCAGCTTGGCGGTCTACAGGACCTACAATGAGCAGTTCTTC.

This clonotype was counted a few times. The chain is built from TRBV7-3 and TRBJ1-1; tentatively, D is TRBD1 (6 bases). Trimming took off 5 bases at V and 4 bases at J, with 14 bases between the two ends. Germline CDR1 is SGHTA and CDR2 is FQGTGA. The CDR3 consists of 14 residues. CDR3 bases: TGTGCCAGCAGCCCTCTCGGGGGCCGCACTGAAGCTTTCTTT. This encodes CASSPLGGRTEAFF.

The rearrangement links TRBV28 to TRBJ1-1, with 10 bases matching TRBD1. Per the germline V gene, CDR1 is MDHEN and CDR2 is SYDVKM. Trimming at V came to 7 bases and at J to 1 base, leaving 6 bases not matched to a gene. CDR3 length: 15 residues. The CDR3 region has the DNA TGTGCCAGCACCCCCGGGACAGGGGCGAACACTGAAGCTTTCTTT. Translation gives CASTPGTGANTEAFF.

A few counts support this clonotype. The chain has TRBV7-9 and TRBJ2-7; D is unresolved. The ends were cut back, 7 bases at V and 0 bases at J, with 7 bases in the middle. The CDR3 has 12 amino acids. Per the germline V gene, CDR1 is SEHNR and CDR2 is FQNEAQ (reference sequence). CDR3 in DNA: TGTGCCAGCACCGACCTCTCCTACGAGCAGTACTTC. Protein product: CASTDLSYEQYF. The variable domain in full, completed from reference TRBV7-9 and TRBJ2-7, reads DTGVSQNPRHKITKRGQNVTFRCDPISEHNRLYWYRQTLGQGPEFLTYFQNEAQLEKSRLLSDRFSAERPKGSFSTLEIQRTEQGDSAMYLCASTDLSYEQYFGPGTRLTVT.

The chain is built from TRBV20-1 and TRBJ2-7; a weak D match, TRBD2 (6 bases). Trimming stripped 3 bases from V and 3 bases from J, with 12 bases between. The V gene's germline CDR1 is DFQATT and CDR2 SNEGSKA (reference sequence). CDR3 length equals 13 residues. DNA of the CDR3: TGCAGTGCTAGTCCACAGGAGGGCTACGAGCAGTACTTC. Its translation: CSASPQEGYEQYF.

This rearrangement joins TRBV7-9 to TRBJ1-5; 8 positions match TRBD1. V dropped 5 bases and J dropped 3; count of bases not matched to a gene: 12. The germline CDR1 and CDR2 sequences are SEHNR and FQNEAQ (reference sequence). This CDR3 comprises 17 residues. In DNA, the CDR3 is TGTGCCAGCAGCGTTACTTGGACAGGGATTTACAATCAGCCCCAGCATTTT. This encodes CASSVTWTGIYNQPQHF. Drawing the rest from reference TRBV7-9 and TRBJ1-5, the complete variable domain is DTGVSQNPRHKITKRGQNVTFRCDPISEHNRLYWYRQTLGQGPEFLTYFQNEAQLEKSRLLSDRFSAERPKGSFSTLEIQRTEQGDSAMYLCASSVTWTGIYNQPQHFGDGTRLSIL.

This clonotype has at least ten counts. This chain uses TRBV4-3 with TRBJ2-1; D is undetermined. There are 15 residues in the CDR3. Per the germline V gene, CDR1 is LGHNA and CDR2 is YSLEER. V gave up 1 base and J gave up 6 bases, with 13 bases separating them. The CDR3 DNA reads TGCGCCAGCAGCCAAGTTTCTAAACCTCTCAATGAGCAGTTCTTC. It encodes CASSQVSKPLNEQFF.

This clonotype has just a few counts. This sequence joins TRBV4-3 and TRBJ2-2; D is unclear. The V and J ends lost 0 bases and 3 bases respectively, with 8 bases between them. Germline V CDR1 and CDR2: LGHNA, YSLEER. This CDR3 comprises 15 residues. Here the CDR3 reads CASSQDTGYTGELFF. CDR3 bases: TGCGCCAGCAGCCAAGATACCGGGTACACCGGGGAGCTGTTTTTT.

This clonotype showed up just a few times. The rearrangement uses TRBV24-1 and TRBJ2-5; 9 bases agree with TRBD1. Germline loops: CDR1 KGHDR, CDR2 SFDVKD. The CDR3 extends over 13 amino acids. The junction had 8 bases not matched to a gene; V was cut back by 6 bases and J by 10 bases. The CDR3 protein is CATSKGQGGIQYF. Here the CDR3 DNA reads TGTGCCACCAGTAAGGGACAGGGAGGGATCCAGTACTTC.

The chain is built from TRBV12-3 or TRBV12-4 and TRBJ2-3, with 7 bases lining up with TRBD2. The ends lost 6 bases at V and 7 bases at J; junction bases unmatched: 7. The CDR3 extends over 13 amino acids. Here the CDR3 reads CASSHGGKNTQYF. Written as DNA, the CDR3 is TGTGCCAGCAGCCACGGGGGGAAGAATACGCAGTATTTT.